This passage covers 14 T cell receptor beta chains from one sample sequenced in a study of cytomegalovirus exposure and HLA in healthy donors. Use of 60 Vbeta and 13 Jbeta primers characterized the PCR. Repertoires were generated with immunoSEQ multiplex PCR, while TCRdb's copy carries only in-frame clones and drops some. In the table there are 53,000 or so clones, about 69% of which are singletons. Sequenced input: PBMCs. Receptor source: a young man in good health and CMV-seropositive.

This clone was detected only once. The J gene is TRBJ2-5, the V gene TRBV4-3, with 8 nucleotides matching TRBD2. Matching the DNA end better, TRBJ2-7 makes the J call doubtful. Germline V gives CDR1 LGHNA, CDR2 YSLEER. The CDR3 extends over 18 amino acids. This CDR3 is CASSPSGGGSSPSYEQYF. CDR3 DNA: TGCGCCAGCAGCCCCTCGGGGGGGGGCAGCAGTCCTTCCTACGAGCAGTACTTC.

The rearrangement uses TRBV19 and TRBJ1-1; D is possibly TRBD1 (5 bases). V lost 7 bases and J lost 4, with 13 bases in between. The CDR3 is made up of 13 amino acids. Germline CDR1 and CDR2: LNHDA and SQIVND (reference sequence). The CDR3 region is CASTKGRVTEAFF. CDR3 in DNA: TGTGCCAGTACTAAAGGCAGGGTCACTGAAGCTTTCTTT.

The chain is built from TRBV28 and TRBJ2-7, with TRBD1 matching 9 bases. CDR1 and CDR2 from the germline V gene are MDHEN and SYDVKM. The CDR3 loop spans 14 amino acids. Trimming at V came to 5 bases and at J to 6 bases, leaving 8 bases not matched to a gene. The CDR3 DNA reads as TGTGCCAGCAGTCGTGGGGACAGGGAGCGCGAGCAGTACTTC. It codes for CASSRGDREREQYF.

This clone has just one count. The chain joins TRBV5-4 to TRBJ2-1, with 8 positions matching TRBD2. CDR1 is SGHNT and CDR2 is YYREEE in the germline V gene (reference sequence). The CDR3 has 15 residues. Trimming took 2 bases from V and 4 from J; bases not matched to a gene: 5. DNA of the CDR3: TGTGCCAGCAGCTTAGGGCGGGGGGCGTACAATGAGCAGTTCTTC. Protein product: CASSLGRGAYNEQFF.

The gene calls are TRBV2 and TRBJ1-4, with D perhaps TRBD1 (5 bases). Germline V gene sequence: CDR1 SNHLY, CDR2 FYNNEI. The CDR3 extends over 17 amino acids. V gave up 8 bases and J gave up 1 base, with 20 bases separating them. Here the CDR3 reads CASWRDPFEGTNEKLFF. Written as DNA, the CDR3 is TGTGCCAGCTGGCGGGACCCCTTCGAGGGAACTAATGAAAAACTGTTTTTT. Based on the CDR3 plus reference TRBV2 and TRBJ1-4, the full variable domain is EPEVTQTPSHQVTQMGQEVILRCVPISNHLYFYWYRQILGQKVEFLVSFYNNEISEKSEIFDDQFSVERPDGSNFTLKIRSTKLEDSAMYFCASWRDPFEGTNEKLFFGSGTQLSVL.

The chain carries TRBV9 and TRBJ1-2; 10 bases map to TRBD1. J gave up 2 bases and V 4 bases, and 8 bases lay outside the gene matches. From germline, CDR1 is SGDLS and CDR2 YYNGEE. This CDR3 has 16 amino acids. The CDR3 sequence: CASSTGQGRSNYGYTF. Written as DNA, the CDR3 is TGTGCCAGCAGCACGGGACAGGGGAGGTCCAACTATGGCTACACCTTC.

The chain is built from TRBV14 and TRBJ2-2; no reliable D call. Germline lookup yields CDR1 SGHDN and CDR2 FVKESK. V was cut by 2 bases and J by 6 bases, with 10 bases left in between. The CDR3 is made up of 14 amino acids. The CDR3 bases are TGTGCCAGCAGCCAATTTACTCAACCCGGGGAGCTGTTTTTT. Protein: CASSQFTQPGELFF. Combining the CDR3 with reference TRBV14 and TRBJ2-2 gives the whole variable domain EAGVTQFPSHSVIEKGQTVTLRCDPISGHDNLYWYRRVMGKEIKFLLHFVKESKQDESGMPNNRFLAERTGGTYSTLKVQPAELEDSGVYFCASSQFTQPGELFFGEGSRLTVL.

The chain links TRBV30 to TRBJ2-5; the D gene is possibly TRBD1 (8 bases). CDR1 and CDR2 (germline): GTSNPN, SVGIG (reference sequence). This CDR3 region has 13 residues. V lost 7 bases and J lost 11, with 23 bases in between. CDR3 sequence reads: CASSPGGAGEQYF. CDR3 in DNA: TGTGCCTCTTCTCCAGGGGGCGCGGGGGAGCAGTACTTC.

The rearrangement joins TRBV6-6 to TRBJ1-3, with unresolved D. The CDR3 loop spans 13 amino acids. V lost 6 bases to trimming and J lost 9 bases, with 15 bases between them. Germline V lookup: CDR1 MNHNY, CDR2 SVGAGI (reference sequence). CDR3 sequence reads: CASSQDAGVTIYF. For the CDR3, the DNA is TGTGCCAGCAGCCAGGACGCGGGAGTCACCATATATTTT.

The chain is built from TRBV4-3 and TRBJ2-2; D is perhaps TRBD1 (5 bases). The V and J ends lost 4 bases and 2 bases respectively, with 14 bases between them. Germline V gene sequence: CDR1 LGHNA, CDR2 YSLEER. This CDR3 has 16 amino acids. The CDR3 here is CASSLDPGFNTGELFF. CDR3 DNA: TGCGCCAGCAGCCTCGACCCAGGGTTTAACACCGGGGAGCTGTTTTTT.

The rearrangement links TRBV28 to TRBJ1-1; D unresolved. The CDR3 is made up of 13 amino acids. V gave up 10 bases and J gave up 8 bases, with 20 bases separating them. Looked up from germline, CDR1 is MDHEN and CDR2 is SYDVKM. CDR3 DNA sequence: TGTGCCACTCTTAGCGGGTCAGCCTCCGAAGCTTTCTTT. This translates into CATLSGSASEAFF.

The CDR3 DNA is TGTGCCAGCAGCCACACCGGGACAGAAAGGGGCTATGGCTACACCTTC. Protein product: CASSHTGTERGYGYTF. The chain combines TRBV14 with TRBJ1-2, with TRBD1 identical over 7 bases. V lost 3 bases to trimming and J lost 4 bases; unmatched junction nucleotides: 11. This CDR3 contains 16 residues. Germline CDR1 is SGHDN and CDR2 is FVKESK. Supplemented by reference TRBV14 and TRBJ1-2, the full variable domain reads EAGVTQFPSHSVIEKGQTVTLRCDPISGHDNLYWYRRVMGKEIKFLLHFVKESKQDESGMPNNRFLAERTGGTYSTLKVQPAELEDSGVYFCASSHTGTERGYGYTFGSGTRLTVV.

This clone occurred many times. This chain uses TRBV7-9 with TRBJ1-6; D is uncertain. The CDR3 runs 13 residues. Germline V gene lookup returns CDR1 SEHNR and CDR2 FQNEAQ (reference sequence). Trimming pared 9 bases from V and 5 bases from J, leaving 11 bases between. CDR3 sequence (DNA): TGTGCCAGGCCCCGGGGAAATAATTCACCCCTCCACTTT. Protein: CARPRGNNSPLHF.

This rearrangement joins TRBV28 to TRBJ1-2; D not resolved. The CDR3 runs to 16 residues. Trimming cost V 1 base and J 0 bases, with 12 bases left between them. CDR1 is MDHEN, CDR2 SYDVKM, per germline. The CDR3 region has the DNA TGTGCCAGCAGTTTATTGGTGTCGGAGGCTAACTATGGCTACACCTTC. This encodes CASSLLVSEANYGYTF.